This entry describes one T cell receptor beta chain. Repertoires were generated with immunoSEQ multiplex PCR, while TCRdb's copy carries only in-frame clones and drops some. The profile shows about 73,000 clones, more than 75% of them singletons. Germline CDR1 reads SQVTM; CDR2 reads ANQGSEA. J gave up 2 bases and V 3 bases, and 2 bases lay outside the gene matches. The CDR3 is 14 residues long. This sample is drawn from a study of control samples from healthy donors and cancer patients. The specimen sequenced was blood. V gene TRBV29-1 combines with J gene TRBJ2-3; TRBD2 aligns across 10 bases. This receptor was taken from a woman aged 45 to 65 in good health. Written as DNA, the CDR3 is TGCAGCGTTGAGAGCGGGAGGGCCACAGATACGCAGTATTTT. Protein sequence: CSVESGRATDTQYF.